A selection of T cell receptor beta chains follows, all from one sample in a study of T-cell reconstitution after alpha-beta-depleted transplantation in children. Each CDR3 protein gets one entry after TCRdb re-called the PCR reads with MiXCR. This table has around 450,000 distinct CDR3 sequences, approximately 10% appearing once. Sequencing was performed on PBMCs, taken before TCRalphabeta/CD19-depleted stem cell transplant. The receptors originated from a child aged 2 to 15 with inherited bone marrow failure, due to receive a stem cell transplant. The CDR3 runs from the conserved cysteine through the conserved F or W. The D gene is left open where the match is weak. Size is omitted from some rows. Given values are once, few, many or a class for expanded clones.

cdr3_nt: TGTGCCAGCAGTCCATTTTTTGGAGGAGATACGCAGTATTTT
cdr3_aa: CASSPFFGGDTQYF
j_call: TRBJ2-3
v_call: TRBV6-1
clone_size: many
d_call: NA

cdr3_nt: TGTGCCAGTAGTATCTGGGACACCGGGGAGCTGTTTTTT
cdr3_aa: CASSIWDTGELFF
j_call: TRBJ2-2
v_call: TRBV19
clone_size: few
d_call: NA

cdr3_nt: TGTGCCATCAAATGGGACCTCCAGCAGGATTCACCCCTCCACTTT
cdr3_aa: CAIKWDLQQDSPLHF
j_call: TRBJ1-6
v_call: TRBV10-3
clone_size: many
d_call: NA

cdr3_nt: TGCAGTGCTAGACTAGCGGGTATCGGGGAGCTGTTTTTT
cdr3_aa: CSARLAGIGELFF
j_call: TRBJ2-2
v_call: TRBV20-1
clone_size: NA
d_call: TRBD2

cdr3_nt: TGCAGTGCTACCCCAGACGGGACCTACGAGCAGTACTTC
cdr3_aa: CSATPDGTYEQYF
j_call: TRBJ2-7
v_call: TRBV20-1
clone_size: few
d_call: NA

cdr3_nt: TGTGCCAGCACCCTAGGCATGGAACAGCCCCAGCATTTT
cdr3_aa: CASTLGMEQPQHF
j_call: TRBJ1-5
v_call: TRBV6-2/TRBV6-3
clone_size: many
d_call: NA

cdr3_nt: TGCGCCAGCAGCTTACAGGCAGGGGGGGACAATGAGCAGTTCTTC
cdr3_aa: CASSLQAGGDNEQFF
j_call: TRBJ2-1
v_call: TRBV5-1
clone_size: few
d_call: NA

cdr3_nt: TGCGCCAGCAGCGCAGGGTCCGGAAATGAGCAGTTCTTC
cdr3_aa: CASSAGSGNEQFF
j_call: TRBJ2-1
v_call: TRBV5-1
clone_size: many
d_call: NA

cdr3_nt: TGTGCCAGCAGACTAGCGGGAGGGTTAGGCTACGAGCAGTACTTC
cdr3_aa: CASRLAGGLGYEQYF
j_call: TRBJ2-7
v_call: TRBV13
clone_size: many
d_call: TRBD2

cdr3_nt: TGCGCCAGCAGCTTGCAAAAGACTAGCGGGAACTCCTACGAGCAGTACTTC
cdr3_aa: CASSLQKTSGNSYEQYF
j_call: TRBJ2-7
v_call: TRBV5-1
clone_size: few
d_call: TRBD2

cdr3_nt: TGTGCCAGCAGCTTCAACTCGGTTTTAGGCAGGGGACTTGGCTACACCTTC
cdr3_aa: CASSFNSVLGRGLGYTF
j_call: TRBJ1-2
v_call: TRBV5-6
clone_size: NA
d_call: NA

cdr3_nt: TGTGCCAGCAGTCCGATAGCGAGTAGCACAGATACGCAGTATTTT
cdr3_aa: CASSPIASSTDTQYF
j_call: TRBJ2-3
v_call: TRBV11-2
clone_size: many
d_call: NA

cdr3_nt: TGCGCCAGCGGGAGCGGCCGCACAGATACGCAGTATTTT
cdr3_aa: CASGSGRTDTQYF
j_call: TRBJ2-3
v_call: TRBV4-3
clone_size: many
d_call: NA

cdr3_nt: TGTGCCAGCAGCTTAGCCCGACAGAGCACCGGGGAGCTGTTTTTT
cdr3_aa: CASSLARQSTGELFF
j_call: TRBJ2-2
v_call: TRBV7-6
clone_size: few
d_call: NA

cdr3_nt: TGTGCCTGGAGTAATGGGGGGCAACGAGGCTACACCTTC
cdr3_aa: CAWSNGGQRGYTF
j_call: TRBJ1-2
v_call: TRBV30
clone_size: few
d_call: NA

cdr3_nt: TGTGCCAGCAGTCTCGGGACAGGGGCGTACTACAATGAGCAGTTCTTC
cdr3_aa: CASSLGTGAYYNEQFF
j_call: TRBJ2-1
v_call: TRBV28
clone_size: many
d_call: TRBD1